This TCR beta chain was sequenced during a study of early T cells in non-severe SARS-CoV-2 infection (dated by TCRdb to 2020 to 2022). Regarding the study in general: TCR sequencing used bulk RNA from unsorted whole blood, so alpha and beta chains could not be paired.

Libraries were built with 5' RACE. Sequencing relied on a NextSeq 500. In the TCR library protocol, unique molecular identifiers were attached to individual cDNA molecules to correct for PCR bias and sequencing error. TCR alpha and beta chains were both sequenced, and the abundances of alpha and beta sequences in each sample were closely correlated with each other. The published analysis was carried out like this. Decombinator V4 was used to annotate TCR sequences for V gene, J gene and CDR3. TCRs were defined as expanded if a significant change between any two time points was detected under a Poisson model with p below 0.0001. Abundances of TCRs were expressed as counts per million after normalisation to the total number of TCRs sequenced in each sample. MAIT TCRs were defined by TRAV1-2 paired with TRAJ12, TRAJ20 or TRAJ33, and iNKT TCRs by TRAV10 paired with TRAJ18. VDJdb, accessed 1 November 2021, was searched for CMV, EBV and SARS-CoV-2 annotated TCRs, with TCRs annotated for multiple antigens excluded. TCRdb ran its own pipeline on the public reads, namely fastp trimming at Q25 and MiXCR clone calling, and kept in-frame beta chains. All rows with the same CDR3 protein become a single entry with the most common DNA and genes. The V and J calls and clone size are TCRdb's, not the authors'. This sample has about 53,000 distinct CDR3 sequences in its table, and roughly 12% of those were observed once. The ten largest clones represent 2% to 3% of the sample.

This was a case-control study nested in a cohort of healthcare workers in London, UK, who had nasopharyngeal swab PCR tests and blood samples taken every week. Between 23 and 31 March 2020, the week of the UK lockdown, healthcare workers were enrolled and then followed up weekly for as long as 16 weeks. Overall study outcomes, separate from this receptor: VDJdb matching was skewed toward anti-spike CD8 responses and likely underestimated virus-specific expansions, missing private and CD4 specificities.

This clonotype has ten or more counts. Its antigen remains undetermined. No base quality information exists; no much larger clone differs at one position. There are 13 amino acids in the CDR3, from cysteine to phenylalanine inclusive. The read is trimmed to its CDR3 DNA, 39 bases read in frame from base 1. CDR1 KGHSH and CDR2 LQKENI are derived from the germline V gene. Relative to germline, V is 5 bases shorter and J is 3 bases shorter, with 10 bases between their ends. The V and J genes are TRBV18 and TRBJ1-1, and perhaps TRBD1 as D gene, on 6 matching bases. The clonotype originates from an adult who was a healthcare worker with PCR-confirmed SARS-CoV-2 infection or an uninfected control (not recorded which). The sequencing here drew on whole blood, taken at baseline. In nucleotides, the sequence is TGTGCCAGCTCAGCCAACAGGGACACTGAAGCTTTCTTT. Its protein is CASSANRDTEAFF.